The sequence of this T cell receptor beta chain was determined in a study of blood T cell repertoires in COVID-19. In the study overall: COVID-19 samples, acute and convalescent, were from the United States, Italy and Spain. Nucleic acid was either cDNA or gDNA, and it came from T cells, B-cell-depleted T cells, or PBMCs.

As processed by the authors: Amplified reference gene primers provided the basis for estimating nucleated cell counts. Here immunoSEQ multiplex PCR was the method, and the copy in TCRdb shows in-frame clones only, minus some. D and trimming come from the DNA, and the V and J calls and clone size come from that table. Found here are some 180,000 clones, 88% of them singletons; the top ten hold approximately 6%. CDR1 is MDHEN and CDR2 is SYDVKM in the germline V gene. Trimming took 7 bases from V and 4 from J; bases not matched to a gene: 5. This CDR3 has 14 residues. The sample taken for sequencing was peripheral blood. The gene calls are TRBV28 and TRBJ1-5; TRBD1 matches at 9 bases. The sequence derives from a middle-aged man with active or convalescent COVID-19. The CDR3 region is CASTGTGHNQPQHF. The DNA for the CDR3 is TGTGCCAGCACCGGGACAGGGCATAATCAGCCCCAGCATTTT.